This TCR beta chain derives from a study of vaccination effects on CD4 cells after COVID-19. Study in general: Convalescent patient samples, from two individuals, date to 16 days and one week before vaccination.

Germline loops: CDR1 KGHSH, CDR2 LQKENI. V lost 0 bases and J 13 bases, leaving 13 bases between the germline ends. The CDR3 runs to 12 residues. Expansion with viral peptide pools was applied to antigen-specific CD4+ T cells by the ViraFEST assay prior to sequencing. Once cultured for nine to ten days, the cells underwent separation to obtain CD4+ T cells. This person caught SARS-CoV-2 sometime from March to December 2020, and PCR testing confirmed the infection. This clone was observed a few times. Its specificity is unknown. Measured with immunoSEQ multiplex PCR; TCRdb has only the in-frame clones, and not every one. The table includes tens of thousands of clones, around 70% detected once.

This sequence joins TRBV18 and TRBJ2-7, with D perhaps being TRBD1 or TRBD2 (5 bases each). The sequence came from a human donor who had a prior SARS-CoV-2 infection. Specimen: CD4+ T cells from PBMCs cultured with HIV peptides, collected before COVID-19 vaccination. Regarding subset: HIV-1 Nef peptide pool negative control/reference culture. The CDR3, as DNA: TGTGCCAGCTCACCACCGGCCGGGACGGCATACTTC. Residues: CASSPPAGTAYF.